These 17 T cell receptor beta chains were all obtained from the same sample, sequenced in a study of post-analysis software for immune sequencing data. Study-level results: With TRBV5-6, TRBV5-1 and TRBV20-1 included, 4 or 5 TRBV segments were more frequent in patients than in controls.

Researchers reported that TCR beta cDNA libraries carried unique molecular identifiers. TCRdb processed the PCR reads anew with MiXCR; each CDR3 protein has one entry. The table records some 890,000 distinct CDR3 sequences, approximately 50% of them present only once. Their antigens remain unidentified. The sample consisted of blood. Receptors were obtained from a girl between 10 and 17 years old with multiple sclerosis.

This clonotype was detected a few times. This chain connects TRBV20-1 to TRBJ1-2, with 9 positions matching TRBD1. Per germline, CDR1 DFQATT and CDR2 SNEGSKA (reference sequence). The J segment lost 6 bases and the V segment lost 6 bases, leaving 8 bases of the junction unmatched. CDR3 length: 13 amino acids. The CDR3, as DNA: TGCAGTGCCCGGAAACAGGGGGCGAATGGCTACACCTTC. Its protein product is CSARKQGANGYTF.

CDR3 bases: TGCGCCAGCAGTAAGGGGTTTACAGATACGCAGTATTTT. Its protein product is CASSKGFTDTQYF. V and J are TRBV5-1 and TRBJ2-3; D perhaps matches TRBD1 (5 bases). CDR3 size: 13 residues. Germline V gives CDR1 SGHRS, CDR2 YFSETQ. The V gene lost 5 bases and the J gene lost 3 bases, with 10 bases spanning the gap.

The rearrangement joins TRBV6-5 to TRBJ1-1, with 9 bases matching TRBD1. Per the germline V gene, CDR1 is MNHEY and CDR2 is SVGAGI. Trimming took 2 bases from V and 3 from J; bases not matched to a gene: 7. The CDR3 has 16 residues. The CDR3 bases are TGTGCCAGCAGTTACCACGACAGGGGGAGAGACACTGAAGCTTTCTTT. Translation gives CASSYHDRGRDTEAFF.

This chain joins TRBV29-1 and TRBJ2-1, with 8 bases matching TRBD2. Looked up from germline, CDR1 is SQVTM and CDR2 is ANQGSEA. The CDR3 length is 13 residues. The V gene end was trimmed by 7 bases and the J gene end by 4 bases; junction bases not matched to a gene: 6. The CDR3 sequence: CSAAPSGYNEQFF. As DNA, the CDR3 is TGCAGCGCCGCCCCTAGCGGGTACAATGAGCAGTTCTTC.

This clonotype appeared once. CDR3 sequence (DNA): TGTGCCAGCAGCTTGACACTTTCTAACTATGGCTACACCTTC. Translating it yields CASSLTLSNYGYTF. This chain uses TRBV7-9 with TRBJ1-2; the D is unclear. CDR1 and CDR2 (germline): SEHNR, FQNEAQ (reference sequence). The CDR3 totals 14 residues. The V end was cut by 3 bases, the J end by 0 bases, with 8 bases between.

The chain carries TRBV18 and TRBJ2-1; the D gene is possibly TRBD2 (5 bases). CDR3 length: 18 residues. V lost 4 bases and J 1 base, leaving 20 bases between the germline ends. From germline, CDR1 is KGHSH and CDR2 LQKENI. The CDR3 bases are TGTGCCAGCTCACTTCTCCCACCTGCGACTATTTCCTACAATGAGCAGTTCTTC. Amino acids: CASSLLPPATISYNEQFF. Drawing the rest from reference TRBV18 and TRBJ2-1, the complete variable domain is NAGVMQNPRHLVRRRGQEARLRCSPMKGHSHVYWYRQLPEEGLKFMVYLQKENIIDESGMPKERFSAEFPKEGPSILRIQQVVRGDSAAYFCASSLLPPATISYNEQFFGPGTRLTVL.

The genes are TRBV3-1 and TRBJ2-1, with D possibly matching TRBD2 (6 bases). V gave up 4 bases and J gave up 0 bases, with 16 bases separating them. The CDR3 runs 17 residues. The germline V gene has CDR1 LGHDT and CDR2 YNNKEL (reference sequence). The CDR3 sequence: CASSPDFAGSSYNEQFF. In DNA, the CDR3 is TGTGCCAGCAGCCCAGACTTCGCGGGGAGCTCCTACAATGAGCAGTTCTTC.

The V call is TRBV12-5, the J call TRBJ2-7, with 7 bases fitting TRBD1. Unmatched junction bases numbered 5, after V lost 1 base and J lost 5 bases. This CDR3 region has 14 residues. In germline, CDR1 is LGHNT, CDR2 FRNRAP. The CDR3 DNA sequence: TGTGCTAGTGGTTTGGCAGACAGGGCCCACGAGCAGTACTTC. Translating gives CASGLADRAHEQYF.

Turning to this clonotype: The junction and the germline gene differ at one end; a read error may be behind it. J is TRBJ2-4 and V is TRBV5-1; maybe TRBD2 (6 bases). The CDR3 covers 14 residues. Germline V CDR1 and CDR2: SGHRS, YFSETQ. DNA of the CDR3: TGCGCCAGCAGCTTGGGCGGGGCCAGAAACATTCAGTACTTC. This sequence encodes CASSLGGARNIQYF.

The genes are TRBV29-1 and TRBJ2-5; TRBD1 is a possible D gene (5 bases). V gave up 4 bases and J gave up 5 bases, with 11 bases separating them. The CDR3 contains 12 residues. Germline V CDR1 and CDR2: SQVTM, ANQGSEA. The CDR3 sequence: CSVAGIRETQYF. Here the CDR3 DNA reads TGCAGCGTTGCAGGGATCCGGGAGACCCAGTACTTC.

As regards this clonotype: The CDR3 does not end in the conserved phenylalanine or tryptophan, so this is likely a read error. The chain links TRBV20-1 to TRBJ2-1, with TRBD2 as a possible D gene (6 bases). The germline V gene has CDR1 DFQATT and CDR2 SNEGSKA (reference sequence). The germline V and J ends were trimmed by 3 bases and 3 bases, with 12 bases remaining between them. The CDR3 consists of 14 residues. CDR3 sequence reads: CSASVGGVYNEQFL. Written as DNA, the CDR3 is TGCAGTGCTAGTGTCGGCGGGGTCTACAATGAGCAGTTCTTA.

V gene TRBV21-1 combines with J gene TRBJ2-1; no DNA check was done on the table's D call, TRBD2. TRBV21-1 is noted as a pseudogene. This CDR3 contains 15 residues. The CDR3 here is CASSKASTTYNEQFF. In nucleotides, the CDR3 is TGTGCCAGCAGCAAAGCCTCGACTACCTACAATGAGCAGTTCTTC.

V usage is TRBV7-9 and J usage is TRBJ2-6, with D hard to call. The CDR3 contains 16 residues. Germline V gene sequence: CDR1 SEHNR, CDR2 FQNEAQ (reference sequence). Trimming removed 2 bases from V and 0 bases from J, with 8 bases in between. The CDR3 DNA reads TGTGCCAGCAGCTTAATAAGGTCCTCTGGGGCCAACGTCCTGACTTTC. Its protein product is CASSLIRSSGANVLTF.

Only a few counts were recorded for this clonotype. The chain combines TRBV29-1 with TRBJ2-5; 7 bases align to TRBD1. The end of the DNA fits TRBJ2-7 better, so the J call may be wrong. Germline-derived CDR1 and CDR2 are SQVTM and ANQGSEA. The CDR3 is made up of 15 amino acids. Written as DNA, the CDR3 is TGCAGCGTAATATACCGGACAGGCGACCCCTACGAGCAGTACTTC. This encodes CSVIYRTGDPYEQYF.

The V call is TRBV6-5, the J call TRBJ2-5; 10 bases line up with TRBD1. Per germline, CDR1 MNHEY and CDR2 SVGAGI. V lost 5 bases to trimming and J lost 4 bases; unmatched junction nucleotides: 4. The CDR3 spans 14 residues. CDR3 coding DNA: TGTGCCAGCAGTCCCAGGACAGGGGGAGAGACCCAGTACTTC. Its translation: CASSPRTGGETQYF.

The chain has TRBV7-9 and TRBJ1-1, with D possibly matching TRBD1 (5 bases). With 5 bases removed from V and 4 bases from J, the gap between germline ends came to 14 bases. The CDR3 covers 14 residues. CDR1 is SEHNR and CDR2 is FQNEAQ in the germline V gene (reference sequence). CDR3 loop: CASSVPRVSTEAFF. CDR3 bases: TGTGCCAGCAGCGTCCCCAGGGTGAGCACTGAAGCTTTCTTT.

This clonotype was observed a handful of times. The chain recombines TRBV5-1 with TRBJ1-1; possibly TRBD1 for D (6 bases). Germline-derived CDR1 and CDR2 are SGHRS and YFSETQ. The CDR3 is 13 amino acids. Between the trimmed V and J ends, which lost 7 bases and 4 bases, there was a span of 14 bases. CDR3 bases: TGCGCCAGCCGGTCGGGGGCGTTCACTGAAGCTTTCTTT. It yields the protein CASRSGAFTEAFF.